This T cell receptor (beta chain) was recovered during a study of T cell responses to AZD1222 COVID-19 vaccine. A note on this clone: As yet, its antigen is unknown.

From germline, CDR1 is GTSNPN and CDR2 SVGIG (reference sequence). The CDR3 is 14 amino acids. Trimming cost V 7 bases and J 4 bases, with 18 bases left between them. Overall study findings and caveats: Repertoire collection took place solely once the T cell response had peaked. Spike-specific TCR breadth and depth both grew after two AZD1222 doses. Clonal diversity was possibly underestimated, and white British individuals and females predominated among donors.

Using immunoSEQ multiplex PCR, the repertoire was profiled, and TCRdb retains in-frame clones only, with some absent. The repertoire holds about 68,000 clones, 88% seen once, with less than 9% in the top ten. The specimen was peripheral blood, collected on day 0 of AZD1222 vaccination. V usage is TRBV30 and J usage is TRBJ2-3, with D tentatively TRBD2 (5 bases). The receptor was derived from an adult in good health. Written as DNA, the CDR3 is TGTGCCTTCTCGGTGGGAGCCTTCGCAGATACGCAGTATTTT. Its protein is CAFSVGAFADTQYF.